This TCR beta chain was retrieved from a study of spatial heterogeneity in lung cancer. Study at large: More than eight raw reads, on average, carried each unique TCR and UMI combination.

This CDR3 region has 13 residues. V was pared by 0 bases and J by 1 base, with 3 bases between. Germline-derived CDR1 and CDR2 are KGHSH and LQKENI. Time point noted: sample taken at primary tumor resection. Unsorted samples of tumor, nontumor lung or frozen PBMC had their whole RNA sequenced. This clonotype was detected only a few times. TCRdb processed the 5' RACE reads anew with MiXCR; each CDR3 protein has one entry. The sample yields 43,000 or so distinct CDR3 sequences, approximately 6.8% seen once. The J gene is TRBJ1-1, the V gene TRBV18, with unresolved D. The TCR originated in a female donor with early-stage non-small cell lung cancer. The sample was PBMCs, taken at surgery. The CDR3 here is CASSPPTNTEAFF. The CDR3 DNA reads as TGTGCCAGCTCACCACCCACGAACACTGAAGCTTTCTTT.